The 21 T cell receptor beta chains presented below share a single source sample, sequenced in a study of OX40 agonist ivuxolimab in advanced cancers. Clones were sequenced by immunoSEQ multiplex PCR, and TCRdb holds only the in-frame ones, with some missing. Among under 50,000 clones listed, roughly 90% were seen once. The sample in question was CD4+ or CD8+ T cells sorted from blood, obtained in a trial of the OX40 agonist ivuxolimab. The receptors here all came from an adult with an advanced solid tumor such as melanoma, head and neck, liver or kidney cancer.

The chain joins TRBV7-9 to TRBJ2-1, with 7 bases identical to TRBD1. The length of the CDR3 is 16 residues. Germline V gene data show CDR1 as SEHNR and CDR2 as FQNEAQ (reference sequence). After removal of 5 bases from V and 7 bases from J, the junction contained 14 bases not matched to a gene. The CDR3 sequence is CASSPRRDSPRNEQFF. Written as DNA, the CDR3 is TGTGCCAGCAGCCCACGCCGGGACAGTCCAAGGAATGAGCAGTTCTTC. Supplemented by reference TRBV7-9 and TRBJ2-1, the full variable domain reads DTGVSQNPRHKITKRGQNVTFRCDPISEHNRLYWYRQTLGQGPEFLTYFQNEAQLEKSRLLSDRFSAERPKGSFSTLEIQRTEQGDSAMYLCASSPRRDSPRNEQFFGPGTRLTVL.

The chain carries TRBV28 and TRBJ1-1; D is uncertain. The V end lost 6 bases, the J end lost 2 bases, and 10 bases lay between the germline ends. Germline-derived CDR1 and CDR2 are MDHEN and SYDVKM. This CDR3 has 13 residues. This chain's CDR3 is CASSLQVNTEAFF. CDR3 sequence (DNA): TGTGCCAGCAGCCTCCAGGTTAACACTGAAGCTTTCTTT.

CDR3 sequence reads: CASSLSGRGINGYTF. DNA for the CDR3: TGTGCCAGCAGTTTATCGGGCAGGGGCATCAATGGCTACACCTTC. The chain couples TRBV27 to TRBJ1-2; tentatively, D is TRBD1 (6 bases). The V gene's germline CDR1 is MNHEY and CDR2 SMNVEV (reference sequence). Trimming removed 0 bases from V and 6 bases from J, with 14 bases in between. The CDR3 has 15 amino acids.

By frequency in the sample, this clone is medium-sized (0.01 to 0.1%). The rearrangement uses TRBV5-3 and TRBJ2-7, with 8 bases aligning to TRBD2. TRBV5-3 is marked as an open reading frame, function uncertain. The CDR3 spans 14 residues. V was clipped by 5 bases and J by 9 bases; unmatched bases: 13. CDR3 loop: CARRGPGRAGGQYF. CDR3 DNA sequence: TGTGCCAGAAGGGGCCCCGGGAGGGCAGGTGGGCAGTACTTC.

The chain links TRBV9 to TRBJ2-1; D is unclear. Germline V gene lookup returns CDR1 SGDLS and CDR2 YYNGEE. CDR3 length equals 15 residues. Trimming left V 3 bases short and J 2 bases short, with 12 bases between. CDR3 in DNA: TGTGCCAGCAGCGCAGACTGGTCAACCTACAATGAGCAGTTCTTC. It specifies CASSADWSTYNEQFF.

The gene calls are TRBV5-6 and TRBJ2-4, with 8 positions matching TRBD2. The CDR3 spans 16 residues. In germline, CDR1 is SGHDT, CDR2 YYEEEE. Trimming took 5 bases from V and 4 from J; bases not matched to a gene: 11. DNA for the CDR3: TGTGCCAGCAGTCAAGGGGGTAGCGGGGTAAAAAACATTCAGTACTTC. This sequence encodes CASSQGGSGVKNIQYF.

V and J are TRBV28 and TRBJ2-2; 9 bases agree with TRBD2. V lost 1 base and J lost 1; bases outside the gene matches: 1. CDR3 length: 16 amino acids. Per germline, CDR1 MDHEN and CDR2 SYDVKM. CDR3: CASSLSAGGNTGELFF. CDR3 DNA: TGTGCCAGCAGTTTATCAGCGGGAGGGAACACCGGGGAGCTGTTTTTT.

V gene TRBV5-4 combines with J gene TRBJ2-1, with 7 positions matching TRBD2. V shed 0 bases, J shed 7 bases, and the junction held 7 bases outside the gene matches. Germline V gene data show CDR1 as SGHNT and CDR2 as YYREEE (reference sequence). The CDR3 has 15 amino acids. DNA of the CDR3: TGTGCCAGCAGCTTGGTGCGGGGAGCGGGAAATGAGCAGTTCTTC. This translates into CASSLVRGAGNEQFF.

The chain couples TRBV10-2 to TRBJ2-3; the D is unclear. With 1 base removed from V and 0 bases from J, the gap between germline ends came to 8 bases. Germline V gene lookup returns CDR1 WSHSY and CDR2 SAAADI. The length of the CDR3 is 15 residues. CDR3 sequence: CASSEYATSTDTQYF. The CDR3 coding sequence is TGCGCCAGCAGTGAGTACGCCACTAGCACAGATACGCAGTATTTT.

The rearrangement uses TRBV10-3 and TRBJ2-6, with 10 nucleotides matching TRBD2. The J segment lost 0 bases and the V segment lost 4 bases, leaving 0 bases of the junction unmatched. CDR3 length: 16 residues. CDR1 is ENHRY, CDR2 SYGVKD, per germline. This CDR3 is CAISASGSSGANVLTF. DNA of the CDR3: TGTGCCATCAGTGCTAGCGGGAGCTCTGGGGCCAACGTCCTGACTTTC.

The chain couples TRBV29-1 to TRBJ1-2, with D unclear. Deletions cut 0 bases from V and 6 bases from J, with 11 bases between. Germline CDR1 and CDR2: SQVTM and ANQGSEA. This CDR3 is 13 amino acids long. As DNA, the CDR3 is TGCAGCGTTGAAGACAGAGTCTATAATGGCTACACCTTC. Amino acid sequence: CSVEDRVYNGYTF.

The sample holds one count of this clone. The rearrangement joins TRBV27 to TRBJ2-1; TRBD2 agrees at 7 bases. There are 16 residues in the CDR3. CDR1 MNHEY and CDR2 SMNVEV come from the germline V gene (reference sequence). With 2 bases clipped from V and 4 bases from J, the junction kept 8 bases outside the gene matches. The CDR3 loop is CASSLNGRGVYNEQFF. CDR3 DNA: TGTGCCAGCAGTTTAAATGGACGGGGGGTTTACAATGAGCAGTTCTTC.

This chain connects TRBV27 to TRBJ1-5, with D uncertain. Germline CDR1 MNHEY, CDR2 SMNVEV (reference sequence). CDR3 size: 13 residues. V lost 0 bases and J lost 4, with 4 bases in between. CDR3 loop: CASSLSRNQPQHF. The CDR3 DNA sequence: TGTGCCAGCAGTTTATCGCGAAATCAGCCCCAGCATTTT.

To note about this clone: Other DNA sequences in the sample encode the same CDR3. The chain combines TRBV7-9 with TRBJ2-2; TRBD2 aligns across 7 bases. The CDR3 is made up of 13 amino acids. After removal of 8 bases from V and 6 bases from J, the junction contained 6 bases not matched to a gene. Germline V gene lookup returns CDR1 SEHNR and CDR2 FQNEAQ (reference sequence). The CDR3 protein is CASEREGPGELFF. The CDR3 DNA follows: TGTGCCAGCGAAAGGGAGGGGCCCGGGGAGCTGTTTTTT.

The chain carries TRBV28 and TRBJ1-4; D not certain. Germline CDR1 reads MDHEN; CDR2 reads SYDVKM. The CDR3 extends over 14 amino acids. V was pared by 3 bases and J by 0 bases, with 5 bases between. The CDR3 loop reads CASSLYATNEKLFF. Here the CDR3 DNA reads TGTGCCAGCAGTTTGTACGCAACTAATGAAAAACTGTTTTTT.

The V call is TRBV14, the J call TRBJ1-2, with TRBD1 as a possible D gene (6 bases). Germline CDR1 is SGHDN and CDR2 is FVKESK. There are 13 residues in the CDR3. V dropped 6 bases and J dropped 7 bases, with 15 bases sitting between them. The CDR3 coding sequence is TGTGCCAGCAGTTTCGACAGGCGCGGTGGCTACACCTTC. Its protein product is CASSFDRRGGYTF.

V gene TRBV15 combines with J gene TRBJ2-7; 11 nucleotides line up with TRBD1. Losses at the gene ends were 0 bases for V and 3 bases for J; bases not matched to a gene: 4. The germline gives CDR1 LNHNV, CDR2 YYDKDF (reference sequence). The CDR3 is made up of 16 amino acids. CDR3 sequence reads: CATSRDLGTGGYEQYF. As DNA, the CDR3 is TGTGCCACCAGCAGAGATCTTGGGACAGGGGGCTACGAGCAGTACTTC.

The chain couples TRBV30 to TRBJ1-1; no clear D. Trimming left V 3 bases short and J 6 bases short, with 8 bases between. The CDR3 runs 11 residues. CDR1 is GTSNPN, CDR2 SVGIG, per germline (reference sequence). CDR3 residues: CAWSQVAEAFF. As DNA, the CDR3 is TGTGCCTGGAGCCAGGTCGCTGAAGCTTTCTTT.

This clone occurred once. The chain combines TRBV27 with TRBJ2-3; weak D call: TRBD2 (6 bases). The CDR3 has 14 amino acids. In germline, CDR1 is MNHEY, CDR2 SMNVEV (reference sequence). V shed 7 bases and J shed 2 bases, with 13 bases lying between them. This CDR3 is CASTTGLPTDTQYF. In DNA, the CDR3 is TGTGCCAGCACCACGGGACTCCCCACAGATACGCAGTATTTT.

As to this clone: Compared with germline, one end of the junction differs, possibly owing to a read error. This sample also contains other DNA sequences that code for the same CDR3. The V and J genes are TRBV28 and TRBJ1-2, with D unresolved. The CDR3 is 13 residues long. Germline V lookup: CDR1 MDHEN, CDR2 SYDVKM. As DNA, the CDR3 is TGTGCCAGCAGTCCGGGAATTAACTACGGCTACACCTTC. Residues: CASSPGINYGYTF.

The V gene is TRBV7-3, the J gene TRBJ2-3; 9 nucleotides match TRBD2. This CDR3 spans 13 amino acids. The trim removed 4 bases at V and 7 bases at J, leaving 3 bases unmatched. Germline V CDR1 and CDR2: SGHTA, FQGTGA. CDR3 coding DNA: TGTGCCAGCAGCTCGACTAGCGGTAATACGCAGTATTTT. Translated, it gives CASSSTSGNTQYF.